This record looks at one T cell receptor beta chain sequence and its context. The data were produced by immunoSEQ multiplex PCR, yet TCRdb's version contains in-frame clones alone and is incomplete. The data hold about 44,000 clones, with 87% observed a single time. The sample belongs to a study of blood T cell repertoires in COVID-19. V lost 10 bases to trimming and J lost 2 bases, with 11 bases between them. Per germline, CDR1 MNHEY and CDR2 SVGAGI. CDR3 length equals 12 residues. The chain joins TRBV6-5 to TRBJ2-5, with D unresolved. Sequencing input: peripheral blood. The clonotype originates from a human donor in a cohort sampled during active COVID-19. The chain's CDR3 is CATKTEQETQYF. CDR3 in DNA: TGTGCCACCAAGACGGAGCAAGAGACCCAGTACTTC.